The rows below give T cell receptor beta chains drawn from one sample of a study of blood T cell repertoires in COVID-19. The data were produced by immunoSEQ multiplex PCR, yet TCRdb's version contains in-frame clones alone and is incomplete. There are 370,000 or so clones in the sample; approximately 89% occur only once, and 1.3% lies in the top ten. Input material: PBMCs or T cells enriched from blood (not recorded which). These TCRs come from a man aged 30 to 45 who had recovered from COVID-19. Each CDR3 is given with its conserved first and last residue. Fields, in order: V gene, J gene, CDR3 protein.

v_call: TRBV4-1
j_call: TRBJ1-5
cdr3_aa: CASSQDWDTNQPQHF

v_call: TRBV18
j_call: TRBJ1-5
cdr3_aa: CASSPGPGQGAQGNQPQHF

v_call: TRBV4-1
j_call: TRBJ1-4
cdr3_aa: CASSQGQGNGEKLFF

v_call: TRBV20-1
j_call: TRBJ1-2
cdr3_aa: CSAPANYGYTF

v_call: TRBV27
j_call: TRBJ1-4
cdr3_aa: CASSPGTGREKLFF

v_call: TRBV30
j_call: TRBJ1-2
cdr3_aa: CAWSVLSRSYGYTF

v_call: TRBV7-9
j_call: TRBJ1-6
cdr3_aa: CASRQQGGGSNSPLHF

v_call: TRBV10-1
j_call: TRBJ1-1
cdr3_aa: CASSEQGVAEAFF

v_call: TRBV10-3
j_call: TRBJ2-3
cdr3_aa: CATTVRRGRSTDTQYF

v_call: TRBV7-2
j_call: TRBJ1-2
cdr3_aa: CASSLFAGTGGGYGYTF

v_call: TRBV6-1
j_call: TRBJ1-2
cdr3_aa: CASSETSPGQGYGYTF

v_call: TRBV19
j_call: TRBJ1-1
cdr3_aa: CASSIQANTEAFF

v_call: TRBV4-1
j_call: TRBJ1-4
cdr3_aa: CASSQLRGEKLFF

v_call: TRBV30
j_call: TRBJ2-2
cdr3_aa: CAWSDRAGELFF

v_call: TRBV7-9
j_call: TRBJ2-7
cdr3_aa: CASSWTGGSSYEQYF

v_call: TRBV7-8
j_call: TRBJ1-2
cdr3_aa: CASSLVVRQGRNYGYTF